This paragraph covers one T cell receptor beta chain sequence. Participant-reported clinical history was the basis for cohort assignment. Each recovered donor of Cohort 3 presented with two negative PCRs, clearance, or symptom resolution. These data come from a study of blood T cell repertoires in COVID-19. Study summary: Material from acute and convalescent COVID-19 was sourced from the United States, Italy and Spain. The cDNA or gDNA used as material had been derived from T cells, B-cell-depleted T cells, or PBMCs.

Produced via immunoSEQ multiplex PCR; TCRdb's table is partial and in-frame only. The sample comprises a few hundred thousand clones, 75% to 90% of which are singletons, and 1.5% to 2% rests with the top ten. Germline V CDR1 and CDR2: SGHDN, FVKESK. There are 17 residues in the CDR3. The ends were cut back, 10 bases at V and 0 bases at J, with 19 bases in the middle. This sequence joins TRBV14 and TRBJ2-6; a weak D match, TRBD1 (6 bases). This TCR was recovered from a woman in her 50s who had recovered from COVID-19. Sequences were obtained from PBMCs or T cells enriched from blood (not recorded which). The CDR3 spells CANQRGRGYSGANVLTF. The CDR3 nucleotides are TGTGCCAACCAAAGGGGCAGGGGATACTCTGGGGCCAACGTCCTGACTTTC.